Below, one TCR beta chain is given with its context. The sample comes from a study of blood T cell repertoires in COVID-19. Trimming removed 1 base at V and 14 bases at J, with 8 bases between. This CDR3 contains 11 residues. Germline loops: CDR1 MDHEN, CDR2 SYDVKM. The assay was immunoSEQ multiplex PCR, and TCRdb's table has in-frame clones only and misses some. Of fewer than 400,000 clones in the sample, 85% were seen once. The source is a woman in her 30s who had been exposed to COVID-19. Source material: PBMCs or T cells enriched from blood (not recorded which). This chain links TRBV28 with TRBJ1-4; no clear D gene. For the CDR3, the DNA is TGTGCCAGCAGTTTATTATCTAAGCTGTTTTTT. Its translation: CASSLLSKLFF.